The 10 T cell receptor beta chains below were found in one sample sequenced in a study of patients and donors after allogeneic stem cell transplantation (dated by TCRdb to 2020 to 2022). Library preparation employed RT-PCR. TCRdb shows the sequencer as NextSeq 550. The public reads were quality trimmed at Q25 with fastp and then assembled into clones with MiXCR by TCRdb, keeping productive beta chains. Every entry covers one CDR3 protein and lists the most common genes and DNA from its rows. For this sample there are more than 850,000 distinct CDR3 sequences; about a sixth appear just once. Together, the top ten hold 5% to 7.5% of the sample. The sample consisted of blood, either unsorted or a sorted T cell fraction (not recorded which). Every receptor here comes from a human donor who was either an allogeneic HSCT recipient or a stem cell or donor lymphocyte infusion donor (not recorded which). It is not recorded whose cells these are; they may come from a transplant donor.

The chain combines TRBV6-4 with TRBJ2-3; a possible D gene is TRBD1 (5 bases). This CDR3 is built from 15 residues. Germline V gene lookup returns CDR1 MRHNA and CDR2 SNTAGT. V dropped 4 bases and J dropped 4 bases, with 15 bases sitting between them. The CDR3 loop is CASSVGVRGADTQYF. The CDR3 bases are TGTGCCAGCAGTGTAGGGGTTAGGGGCGCAGATACGCAGTATTTT.

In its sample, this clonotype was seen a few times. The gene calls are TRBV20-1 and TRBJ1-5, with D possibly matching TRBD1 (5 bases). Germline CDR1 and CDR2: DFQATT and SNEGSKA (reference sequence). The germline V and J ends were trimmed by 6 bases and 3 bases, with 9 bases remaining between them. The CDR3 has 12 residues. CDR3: CSADSDNQPQHF. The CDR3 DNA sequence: TGCAGTGCAGACAGCGACAATCAGCCCCAGCATTTT.

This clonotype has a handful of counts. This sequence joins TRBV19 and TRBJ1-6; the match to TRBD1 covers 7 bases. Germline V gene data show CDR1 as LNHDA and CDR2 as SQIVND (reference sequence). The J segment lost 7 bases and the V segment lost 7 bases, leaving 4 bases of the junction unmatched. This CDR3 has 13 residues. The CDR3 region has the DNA TGTGCCAGTATGGGACAGTTCAATTCACCCCTCCACTTT. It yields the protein CASMGQFNSPLHF.

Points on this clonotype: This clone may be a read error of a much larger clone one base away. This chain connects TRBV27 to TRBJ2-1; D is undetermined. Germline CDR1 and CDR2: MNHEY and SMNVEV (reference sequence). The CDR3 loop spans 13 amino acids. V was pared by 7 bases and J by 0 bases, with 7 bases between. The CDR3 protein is CASKESSYNEQFF. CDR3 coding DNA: TGTGCCAGCAAGGAGAGCTCCTACAATGAGCAGTTCTTC.

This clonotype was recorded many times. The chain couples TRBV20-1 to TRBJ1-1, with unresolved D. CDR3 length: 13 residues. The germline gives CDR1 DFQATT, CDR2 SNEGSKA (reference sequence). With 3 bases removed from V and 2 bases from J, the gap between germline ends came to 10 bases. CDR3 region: CSASFNTNTEAFF. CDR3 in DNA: TGCAGTGCTAGCTTTAACACCAACACTGAAGCTTTCTTT.

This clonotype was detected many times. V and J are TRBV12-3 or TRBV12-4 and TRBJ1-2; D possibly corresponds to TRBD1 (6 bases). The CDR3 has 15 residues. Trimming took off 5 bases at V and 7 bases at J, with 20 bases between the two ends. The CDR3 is CASSLNEQGISGYTF. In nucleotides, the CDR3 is TGTGCCAGCAGTCTAAACGAACAGGGAATCAGTGGCTACACCTTC.

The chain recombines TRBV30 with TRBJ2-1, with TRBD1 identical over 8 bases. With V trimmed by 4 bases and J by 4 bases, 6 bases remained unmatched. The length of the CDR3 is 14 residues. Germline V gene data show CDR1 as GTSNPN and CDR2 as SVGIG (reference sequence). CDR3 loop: CAWTGRTGYNEQFF. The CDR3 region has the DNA TGTGCCTGGACCGGCCGGACAGGGTACAATGAGCAGTTCTTC. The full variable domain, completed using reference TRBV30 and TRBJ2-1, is SQTIHQWPATLVQPVGSPLSLECTVEGTSNPNLYWYRQAAGRGLQLLFYSVGIGQISSEVPQNLSASRPQDRQFILSSKKLLLSDSGFYLCAWTGRTGYNEQFFGPGTRLTVL.

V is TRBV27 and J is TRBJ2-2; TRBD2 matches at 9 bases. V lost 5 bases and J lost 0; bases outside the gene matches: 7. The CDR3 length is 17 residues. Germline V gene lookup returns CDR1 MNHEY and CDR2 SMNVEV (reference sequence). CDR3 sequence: CASSPFRLAANTGELFF. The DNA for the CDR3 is TGTGCCAGCAGTCCTTTCCGACTAGCGGCGAACACCGGGGAGCTGTTTTTT.

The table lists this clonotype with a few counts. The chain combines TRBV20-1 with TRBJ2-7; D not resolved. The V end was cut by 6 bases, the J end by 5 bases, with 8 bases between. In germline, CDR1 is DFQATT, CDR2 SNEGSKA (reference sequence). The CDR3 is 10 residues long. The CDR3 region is CSAVGNEQYF. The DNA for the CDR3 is TGCAGTGCCGTAGGAAACGAGCAGTACTTC.

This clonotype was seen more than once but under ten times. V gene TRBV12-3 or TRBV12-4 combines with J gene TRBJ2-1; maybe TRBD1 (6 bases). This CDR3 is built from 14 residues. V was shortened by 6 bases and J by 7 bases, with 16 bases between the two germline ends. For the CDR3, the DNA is TGTGCCAGCAGCCACGCAGTGGGGGCTAATGAGCAGTTCTTC. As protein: CASSHAVGANEQFF.